This is a list of T cell receptor beta chains from one sample in a study of cytomegalovirus exposure and HLA in healthy donors. Sequencing was performed with immunoSEQ multiplex PCR; in TCRdb, only in-frame clones are kept and a portion is missing. The data show more than 90,000 clones, with roughly 79% seen just once and 0.57% held by the top ten. Input material: PBMCs. All receptors derive from a man aged 30 to 45 in good health and CMV-seronegative. Each CDR3 is given with its conserved first and last residue. The D gene is left open where the match is weak. Some rows mark clone size as missing; the rest say once, few, many or name a class of expanded clone.

V gene	J gene	D gene	clone size	CDR3 protein	CDR3 DNA
TRBV7-2	TRBJ2-4	-	-	CASSFGGAKNIQYF	TGTGCCAGCAGCTTTGGGGGGGCCAAAAACATTCAGTACTTC
TRBV9	TRBJ2-1	TRBD2	-	CASSVRSGGPYNEQFF	TGTGCCAGCAGCGTAAGAAGCGGGGGGCCCTACAATGAGCAGTTCTTC
TRBV7-2	TRBJ1-6	TRBD1	-	CASSFGQVLSSPLHF	TGTGCCAGCAGCTTCGGACAGGTTTTAAGCTCACCCCTCCACTTT
TRBV5-1	TRBJ1-2	-	-	CASSFNTGNVVGGYTF	TGCGCCAGCAGCTTTAACACAGGGAATGTAGTGGGCGGCTACACCTTC
TRBV7-8	TRBJ2-3	TRBD1	-	CASRVRGLPNLGTQYF	TGTGCCAGCAGGGTCAGGGGGCTTCCAAATCTTGGTACGCAGTATTTT
TRBV5-6	TRBJ2-3	TRBD1	few	CASSLERQPDRVGDTQYF	TGTGCCAGCAGCTTGGAGCGCCAACCGGACAGGGTAGGAGATACGCAGTATTTT
TRBV25-1	TRBJ2-7	-	-	CASSELGDSSYEQYF	TGTGCCAGCAGTGAATTGGGAGATAGCTCCTACGAGCAGTACTTC
TRBV7-9	TRBJ1-1	TRBD1	few	CASSLAGSGGRTEAFF	TGTGCCAGCAGCTTAGCCGGTTCAGGGGGGAGAACTGAAGCTTTCTTT
TRBV7-9	TRBJ1-1	TRBD1	few	CASSYALRDSTEAFF	TGTGCCAGCAGTTACGCGTTGAGGGACAGCACTGAAGCTTTCTTT
TRBV5-1	TRBJ2-7	TRBD2	-	CASSQPPSGGAFDEQYF	TGCGCCAGCAGCCAGCCTCCTAGCGGGGGGGCTTTCGACGAGCAGTACTTC
TRBV5-1	TRBJ2-5	TRBD1	-	CASSLGQGQETQYF	TGCGCCAGCAGCCTAGGACAGGGCCAAGAGACCCAGTACTTC
TRBV19	TRBJ2-3	-	once	CASSMRQGPDTQYF	TGTGCCAGTAGTATGAGGCAGGGCCCAGATACGCAGTATTTT
TRBV9	TRBJ2-5	TRBD1	-	CASSFRQGGQETQYF	TGTGCCAGCAGCTTTCGACAGGGGGGCCAAGAGACCCAGTACTTC
TRBV5-8	TRBJ1-5	TRBD1	-	CASSLVLTGVNQPQHF	TGTGCCAGCAGCTTGGTTCTGACAGGGGTCAATCAGCCCCAGCATTTT
TRBV11-2	TRBJ2-1	TRBD2	-	CASSLGSLAGGSYNEQFF	TGTGCCAGCAGCTTAGGTAGCCTAGCGGGGGGTTCCTACAATGAGCAGTTCTTC
TRBV6-5	TRBJ2-4	TRBD1	few	CASSYSGTGRNIQYF	TGTGCCAGCAGTTACTCGGGGACAGGGAGGAACATTCAGTACTTC
TRBV12-5	TRBJ2-3	-	-	CASLLDDTQYF	TGTGCTAGTCTGCTAGATGATACGCAGTATTTT
TRBV6-6	TRBJ1-5	-	medium-sized	CASSYQPQHF	TGTGCCAGCAGCTATCAGCCCCAGCATTTT
TRBV5-1	TRBJ2-3	-	-	CASSLISGTDTQYF	TGCGCCAGCAGCTTGATTAGCGGCACAGATACGCAGTATTTT
TRBV2	TRBJ2-1	TRBD1	-	CASADRETYNEQFF	TGTGCCAGCGCGGACAGGGAAACCTACAATGAGCAGTTCTTC
TRBV10-3	TRBJ2-1	TRBD2	-	CAIRRLADNEQFF	TGTGCCATTCGCCGACTAGCGGACAATGAGCAGTTCTTC
TRBV5-1	TRBJ1-1	-	few	CASSLEPLGVNTEAFF	TGCGCCAGCAGCTTGGAACCCCTGGGCGTGAACACTGAAGCTTTCTTT
TRBV27	TRBJ1-2	TRBD1	-	CASRDPRDRANYGYTF	TGTGCCAGCAGAGACCCCCGGGACAGGGCTAACTATGGCTACACCTTC
TRBV7-7	TRBJ2-1	TRBD1	-	CASSQGDNYNEQFF	TGTGCCAGCAGCCAGGGGGACAATTACAATGAGCAGTTCTTC
TRBV5-1	TRBJ1-2	TRBD1	few	CASSFEGAGYTF	TGCGCCAGCAGCTTCGAGGGGGCTGGCTACACCTTC
TRBV5-6	TRBJ1-3	TRBD1	few	CASSTWTGGNTIYF	TGTGCCAGCAGCACATGGACAGGTGGAAACACCATATATTTT
TRBV27	TRBJ1-4	TRBD1	-	CASSLRTGGKATNEKLFF	TGTGCCAGCAGTTTACGGACAGGGGGAAAAGCAACTAATGAAAAACTGTTTTTT
TRBV19	TRBJ2-7	TRBD1	-	CASSRGQGANEQYF	TGTGCCAGTAGCCGGGGACAGGGGGCGAATGAGCAGTACTTC
TRBV6-5	TRBJ2-7	TRBD1	-	CASRPTGGENEQYF	TGTGCCAGCAGACCTACAGGGGGTGAAAACGAGCAGTACTTC
TRBV2	TRBJ2-1	-	-	CASKGDVKYNEQFF	TGTGCCAGCAAAGGGGATGTCAAATACAATGAGCAGTTCTTC
TRBV29-1	TRBJ2-5	-	-	CSVENRETQYF	TGCAGCGTTGAAAATCGAGAGACCCAGTACTTC
TRBV6-1	TRBJ1-5	-	-	CASSAYRGNQPQHF	TGTGCCAGCAGTGCATACAGGGGCAATCAGCCCCAGCATTTT
TRBV10-3	TRBJ2-7	TRBD1	few	CATNGQGAEQYF	TGTGCCACCAACGGACAGGGGGCCGAGCAGTACTTC
TRBV27	TRBJ1-5	-	-	CASSTNPTDQPQHF	TGTGCCAGCAGTACAAACCCGACAGATCAGCCCCAGCATTTT
TRBV11-2	TRBJ1-1	-	-	CASSLDVGGQLWVNTEAFF	TGTGCCAGCAGCTTAGATGTCGGCGGGCAGTTATGGGTGAACACTGAAGCTTTCTTT
TRBV27	TRBJ2-2	TRBD2	-	CASSLRTSGSRTGELFF	TGTGCCAGCAGTCTCCGGACTAGCGGGAGCAGGACCGGGGAGCTGTTTTTT
TRBV11-3	TRBJ1-1	-	-	CASRTDAGVSMTEAFF	TGTGCCAGCAGGACTGACGCGGGAGTGAGTATGACTGAAGCTTTCTTT
TRBV9	TRBJ1-1	-	few	CASSVGPDNTEAFF	TGTGCCAGCAGCGTAGGGCCCGATAACACTGAAGCTTTCTTT
TRBV29-1	TRBJ2-5	-	-	CSVQMSGETQYF	TGCAGCGTACAGATGTCCGGAGAGACCCAGTACTTC
TRBV2	TRBJ1-5	TRBD1	-	CASSAMDRGSNQPQHF	TGTGCCAGCAGCGCCATGGACAGGGGCAGCAATCAGCCCCAGCATTTT
TRBV11-2	TRBJ2-5	-	-	CASSLDYIAGPRETQYF	TGTGCCAGCAGCTTAGATTATATTGCAGGGCCGCGAGAGACCCAGTACTTC
TRBV2	TRBJ1-5	-	-	CASSESYGGGQPQHF	TGTGCCAGCAGTGAAAGTTACGGGGGAGGTCAGCCCCAGCATTTT
TRBV25-1	TRBJ2-1	TRBD1	-	CASRETGGADEQFF	TGTGCCAGCAGGGAGACAGGGGGGGCGGATGAGCAGTTCTTC
TRBV5-1	TRBJ1-6	-	-	CASRVAGSNSPLHF	TGCGCCAGCAGGGTGGCGGGGAGTAATTCACCCCTCCACTTT
TRBV27	TRBJ1-6	TRBD1	-	CASRPDRGVGGSPLHF	TGTGCCAGCAGGCCTGACAGGGGAGTGGGTGGTTCACCCCTCCACTTT
TRBV5-6	TRBJ1-6	-	-	CASSWQSESPLHF	TGTGCCAGCAGCTGGCAAAGCGAATCACCCCTCCACTTT
TRBV5-8	TRBJ1-1	-	-	CASSPLGGSRALNTEAFF	TGTGCCAGCAGCCCACTCGGGGGGTCACGGGCTTTGAACACTGAAGCTTTCTTT
TRBV7-2	TRBJ1-6	-	once	CASSFFGGGNNSPLHF	TGTGCCAGCAGCTTCTTCGGGGGGGGTAATAATTCACCCCTCCACTTT
TRBV5-4	TRBJ2-1	TRBD2	-	CASSLGASGPYNEQFF	TGTGCCAGCAGCTTGGGTGCTAGCGGTCCCTACAATGAGCAGTTCTTC
TRBV6-6	TRBJ2-7	-	-	CASTFRGGEQYF	TGTGCCAGCACCTTTAGGGGGGGCGAGCAGTACTTC
TRBV7-6	TRBJ2-1	TRBD2	-	CASSPRPGTSGGYNEQFF	TGTGCCAGCAGCCCCAGGCCCGGGACTAGCGGGGGATACAATGAGCAGTTCTTC
TRBV5-1	TRBJ2-4	TRBD2	-	CASSLEGLGENIQYF	TGCGCCAGCAGCTTGGAGGGACTAGGGGAAAACATTCAGTACTTC
TRBV5-1	TRBJ2-7	-	-	CASSLEFARSSYEQYF	TGCGCCAGCAGCTTGGAATTTGCGCGGAGCTCCTACGAGCAGTACTTC
TRBV5-8	TRBJ2-1	TRBD2	-	CASSFTLAGESFF	TGTGCCAGCAGCTTTACCCTAGCGGGAGAATCGTTCTTC
TRBV7-3	TRBJ2-1	TRBD2	-	CASSLRSPSGAYNEQFF	TGTGCCAGCAGCTTACGGTCCCCTAGCGGGGCCTACAATGAGCAGTTCTTC